This T cell receptor (beta chain) derives from a study of monozygotic twins with inflammatory bowel disease. In germline, CDR1 is SGHTA, CDR2 FQGNSA. This CDR3 is built from 15 residues. Reprocessing the 5' RACE reads, TCRdb reports a single entry for every CDR3 protein and omits DNA. The repertoire shows about 93,000 distinct CDR3 sequences; the top ten hold roughly 7.4%. The clonotype comes from a human donor with ulcerative colitis or Crohn's disease, or a healthy co-twin of an affected twin (not recorded which). Sequencing was done on a sample of blood. The chain is built from TRBV7-2 and TRBJ2-7; TCRdb's D call, TRBD2, is unchecked because there is no DNA. CDR3 amino acids: CASSSVPQAGNEQYF.